This paragraph covers one T cell receptor beta chain sequence. This CDR3 is built from 16 residues. The J segment lost 4 bases and the V segment lost 6 bases, leaving 9 bases of the junction unmatched. Germline loops: CDR1 LNHDA, CDR2 SQIVND (reference sequence). These data originate in a study of blood T cell repertoires in COVID-19. At the level of the study: Samples taken during acute and convalescent COVID-19 were collected in the United States, Italy and Spain. Sources were T cells, B-cell-depleted T cells, or PBMCs; the material itself was cDNA or gDNA.

In the authors' workflow: The authors estimated nucleated cell counts from reference gene primer amplification. The assay was immunoSEQ multiplex PCR, and TCRdb's table has in-frame clones only and misses some. V, J and clone size are taken as reported in that table, and D and trimming were inferred from the DNA itself. The sample lists some 80,000 clones, around nine tenths occurring once. J is TRBJ1-5 and V is TRBV19, with 10 nucleotides matching TRBD1. The sequenced sample consisted of peripheral blood. The clonotype originates from a man in his forties or fifties with active or convalescent COVID-19. The CDR3 coding sequence is TGTGCCAGTAGCCAGGAGGACAGGGGGTTTAATCAGCCCCAGCATTTT. Translation gives CASSQEDRGFNQPQHF.